A single sample is the source of the 21 T cell receptor beta chains below, sequenced in a study of T cell repertoires in cytomegalovirus infection. The antigens of these receptors remain unknown. TCRdb reprocessed the reads via MiXCR and lists one record per CDR3 protein. Of about 920,000 distinct CDR3 sequences listed, 30% to 40% are singletons. This specimen was cultured CD8+ T cells from PBMCs, taken from culture after CMV antigen stimulation. These receptors originate from a human donor in good health (CMV status not recorded). Some clones in this sample may be carry-over from other donors' samples.

The chain joins TRBV6-5 to TRBJ2-1; D is ambiguous. Per the germline V gene, CDR1 is MNHEY and CDR2 is SVGAGI. V lost 6 bases, J lost 0 bases, and 12 bases lay in between. CDR3 length: 15 residues. CDR3 nucleotides: TGTGCCAGCAGAAGTCCCTCGAGCTCCTACAATGAGCAGTTCTTC. Its protein is CASRSPSSSYNEQFF.

This clonotype has more than one count but fewer than ten. The V gene is TRBV7-9, the J gene TRBJ1-2; 7 bases line up with TRBD1. The germline CDR1 and CDR2 sequences are SEHNR and FQNEAQ (reference sequence). This CDR3 spans 14 amino acids. V dropped 5 bases and J dropped 4; count of bases not matched to a gene: 7. Here the CDR3 reads CASSGPGTVYGYTF. DNA of the CDR3: TGTGCCAGCAGCGGCCCCGGGACAGTCTATGGCTACACCTTC.

This clonotype was detected many times. The chain uses TRBV7-2 and TRBJ1-5; 7 bases line up with TRBD1. The trim removed 3 bases at V and 11 bases at J, leaving 4 bases unmatched. This CDR3 is built from 12 residues. Germline CDR1 SGHTA, CDR2 FQGNSA. CDR3 coding DNA: TGTGCCAGCAGCTTCCGACAGGGAGCCCAGCATTTT. Protein sequence: CASSFRQGAQHF.

V usage is TRBV5-5 and J usage is TRBJ2-7, with D hard to call. Germline V CDR1 and CDR2: SGHKS, YYEKEE (reference sequence). The CDR3 contains 14 residues. The V gene lost 3 bases and the J gene lost 2 bases, with 12 bases spanning the gap. The CDR3 DNA sequence: TGTGCCAGCAGCTCTCCTGGCAACCCCTACGAGCAGTACGTC. Translating it yields CASSSPGNPYEQYV.

This clonotype was seen many times. The chain carries TRBV12-3 or TRBV12-4 and TRBJ1-5; no firm D call. Trimming pared 7 bases from V and 1 base from J, leaving 14 bases between. The CDR3 has 15 amino acids. CDR3 DNA sequence: TGTGCCAGCACCCAAATCGACGGGAGCAATCAGCCCCAGCATTTT. Its translation: CASTQIDGSNQPQHF.

The V call is TRBV12-3 or TRBV12-4, the J call TRBJ2-1, with TRBD2 matching 7 bases. Trimming cost V 4 bases and J 8 bases; bases outside gene matches: 11. The CDR3 spans 15 residues. In DNA, the CDR3 is TGTGCCAGCAGTTATACTAGCGTTTTCAGCCATGAGCAGTTCTTC. Its translation is CASSYTSVFSHEQFF.

This clonotype was recorded once. The rearrangement links TRBV7-9 to TRBJ2-2; TRBD1 agrees at 9 bases. J gave up 7 bases and V 5 bases, and 5 bases lay outside the gene matches. The CDR3 spans 14 residues. CDR1 is SEHNR, CDR2 FQNEAQ, per germline (reference sequence). The CDR3 nucleotides are TGTGCCAGCAGCGGGACAGGGCGCGACGGGGAGCTGTTTTTT. This encodes CASSGTGRDGELFF.

This clonotype was found a few times. The chain recombines TRBV6-2 or TRBV6-3 with TRBJ2-3, with 10 nucleotides matching TRBD2. Per the germline V gene, CDR1 is MNHEY and CDR2 is SVGEGT. With 0 bases clipped from V and 6 bases from J, the junction kept 9 bases outside the gene matches. This CDR3 is built from 17 residues. The chain's CDR3 is CASSYSGLAGALDTQYF. Here the CDR3 DNA reads TGTGCCAGCAGTTACTCCGGTCTAGCGGGGGCCCTGGATACGCAGTATTTT.

This clonotype has more than one count but fewer than ten. The rearrangement links TRBV13 to TRBJ2-3, with no clear D. Germline V gene data show CDR1 as PRHDT and CDR2 as FYEKMQ (reference sequence). There are 14 residues in the CDR3. V was clipped by 0 bases and J by 2 bases, with 6 bases between them. The CDR3 is CASSLGTNTDTQYF. Written as DNA, the CDR3 is TGTGCCAGCAGCTTAGGGACAAACACAGATACGCAGTATTTT.

This clonotype was seen many times. The rearrangement uses TRBV7-6 and TRBJ2-1; D is unresolved. The CDR3 is 12 amino acids. From germline, CDR1 is SGHVS and CDR2 FNYEAQ. The germline V and J ends were trimmed by 6 bases and 9 bases, with 12 bases remaining between them. In DNA, the CDR3 is TGTGCCAGCAGTCCTGAAAGGTTTGAGCAGTTCTTC. As protein: CASSPERFEQFF.

The chain joins TRBV12-3 or TRBV12-4 to TRBJ2-5; tentatively, D is TRBD2 (7 bases). The CDR3 spans 12 residues. The V end was cut by 6 bases, the J end by 5 bases, with 10 bases between. This CDR3 is CASRAGAETQYF. The DNA of the CDR3 is TGTGCCAGCAGGGCGGGGGCGGAGACCCAGTACTTC.

The V call is TRBV20-1, the J call TRBJ2-5; D not certain. Per the germline V gene, CDR1 is DFQATT and CDR2 is SNEGSKA (reference sequence). The CDR3 extends over 15 amino acids. V gave up 6 bases and J gave up 3 bases, with 20 bases separating them. CDR3 region: CSAGSSLRAEETQYF. The CDR3 bases are TGCAGTGCCGGCTCTAGTTTACGGGCAGAAGAGACCCAGTACTTC.

V gene TRBV12-3 or TRBV12-4 combines with J gene TRBJ1-3, with 9 bases lining up with TRBD1. The CDR3 sequence is 14 residues long. J was trimmed by 2 bases and V by 7 bases; bases with no gene match: 3. The CDR3 nucleotides are TGTGCCAGCACCCGGACAGGGGCTGGAAACACCATATATTTT. As protein: CASTRTGAGNTIYF.

In its sample, this clonotype was seen a few times. This chain uses TRBV6-5 with TRBJ2-3; D unresolved. Trimming pared 4 bases from V and 4 bases from J, leaving 9 bases between. The CDR3 is made up of 13 amino acids. Germline loops: CDR1 MNHEY, CDR2 SVGAGI. The chain's CDR3 is CASSFNPSDTQYF. CDR3 bases: TGTGCCAGCAGTTTCAATCCTTCAGATACGCAGTATTTT.

This chain connects TRBV27 to TRBJ2-7; no reliable D call. CDR1 is MNHEY, CDR2 SMNVEV, per germline (reference sequence). This CDR3 is built from 14 residues. V lost 0 bases to trimming and J lost 2 bases, with 8 bases between them. The CDR3 coding sequence is TGTGCCAGCAGTTTATCATGGGGAACCTACGAGCAGTACTTC. Residues: CASSLSWGTYEQYF.

As concerns this clonotype: A much larger clone differs by one base, so this may be a read error. CDR3 in DNA: TGTGCCAACAGCTTCACAGAGTACTACGAGCAGTACTTC. Amino acids: CANSFTEYYEQYF. This chain uses TRBV7-2 with TRBJ2-7; D remains unclear. The CDR3 is 13 amino acids. Germline V gene data show CDR1 as SGHTA and CDR2 as FQGNSA. The full variable domain, its missing parts supplied by reference TRBV7-2 and TRBJ2-7, is GAGVSQSPSNKVTEKGKDVELRCDPISGHTALYWYRQSLGQGLEFLIYFQGNSAPDKSGLPSDRFSAERTGGSVSTLTIQRTQQEDSAVYLCANSFTEYYEQYFGPGTRLTVT.

CDR3 sequence reads: CASSQWDSNQPQHF. The CDR3 bases are TGCGCCAGCAGCCAATGGGATAGCAATCAGCCCCAGCATTTT. The V gene is TRBV4-1, the J gene TRBJ1-5, with unresolved D. Deletions cut 2 bases from V and 0 bases from J, with 5 bases between. This CDR3 is 14 amino acids long. Per germline, CDR1 MGHRA and CDR2 YSYEKL.

This clonotype appeared a few times. The J gene is TRBJ2-5, the V gene TRBV7-8; TRBD2 matches at 8 bases. The ends lost 5 bases at V and 3 bases at J; junction bases unmatched: 8. Germline V gives CDR1 SGHVS, CDR2 FQNEAQ. The length of the CDR3 is 15 residues. The CDR3 region is CASSASGGLKETQYF. The DNA for the CDR3 is TGTGCCAGCAGCGCGTCGGGGGGGCTAAAAGAGACCCAGTACTTC.

The chain uses TRBV6-5 and TRBJ2-6; TRBD1 aligns across 9 bases. This CDR3 spans 21 amino acids. The V segment lost 5 bases and the J segment 0 bases; nucleotides outside the gene matches: 17. Per the germline V gene, CDR1 is MNHEY and CDR2 is SVGAGI. In DNA, the CDR3 is TGTGCCAGCAGTCCCTCCGTCCTACCCGGACAGGGGCGCTCTGGGGCCAACGTCCTGACTTTC. Its protein product is CASSPSVLPGQGRSGANVLTF.

V usage is TRBV29-1 and J usage is TRBJ2-3; 9 bases are a match to TRBD2. CDR1 SQVTM and CDR2 ANQGSEA come from the germline V gene. The CDR3 length is 16 residues. After removal of 3 bases from V and 6 bases from J, the junction contained 13 bases not matched to a gene. For the CDR3, the DNA is TGCAGCGTTGACGGGGCAGGGCGGGGGGGCTTGGATACGCAGTATTTT. The encoded protein is CSVDGAGRGGLDTQYF.

At least ten counts were recorded for this clonotype. This rearrangement joins TRBV7-6 to TRBJ2-1, with a weak D call TRBD2 (6 bases). This CDR3 spans 13 amino acids. Trimming pared 6 bases from V and 4 bases from J, leaving 10 bases between. Looked up from germline, CDR1 is SGHVS and CDR2 is FNYEAQ. The chain's CDR3 is CASRTGEYNEQFF. CDR3 nucleotides: TGTGCCAGCAGGACGGGGGAGTACAATGAGCAGTTCTTC.